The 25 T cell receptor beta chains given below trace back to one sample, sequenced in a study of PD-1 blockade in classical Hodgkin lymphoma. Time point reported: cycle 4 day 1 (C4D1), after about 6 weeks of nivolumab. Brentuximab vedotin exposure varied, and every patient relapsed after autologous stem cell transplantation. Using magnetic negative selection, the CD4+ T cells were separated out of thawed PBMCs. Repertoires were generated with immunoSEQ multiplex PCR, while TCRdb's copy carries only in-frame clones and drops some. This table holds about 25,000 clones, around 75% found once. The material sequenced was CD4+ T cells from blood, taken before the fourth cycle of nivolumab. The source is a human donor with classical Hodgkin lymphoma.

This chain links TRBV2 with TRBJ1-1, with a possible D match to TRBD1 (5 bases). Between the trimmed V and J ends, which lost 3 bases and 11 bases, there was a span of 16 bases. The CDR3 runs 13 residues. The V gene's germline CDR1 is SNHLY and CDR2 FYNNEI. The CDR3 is CASSDNRQSTAFF. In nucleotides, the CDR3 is TGTGCCAGCAGTGACAACAGGCAAAGTACTGCTTTCTTT.

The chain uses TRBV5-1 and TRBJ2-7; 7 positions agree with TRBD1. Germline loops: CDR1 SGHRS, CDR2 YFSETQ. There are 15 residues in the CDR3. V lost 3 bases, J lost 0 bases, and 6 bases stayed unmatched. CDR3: CASSSGQPNSYEQYF. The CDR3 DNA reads TGCGCCAGCAGCTCGGGACAGCCCAACTCCTACGAGCAGTACTTC.

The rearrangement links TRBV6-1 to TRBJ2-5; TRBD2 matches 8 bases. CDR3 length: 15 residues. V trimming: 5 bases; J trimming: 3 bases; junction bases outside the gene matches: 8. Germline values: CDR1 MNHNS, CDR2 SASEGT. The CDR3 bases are TGTGCCAGCAGTCGCCAGCGGGAGTCCAAAGAGACCCAGTACTTC. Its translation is CASSRQRESKETQYF.

The CDR3 DNA reads as TGTGCCAGCACCATCTTACCGGGACAGAATTCACCCCTCCACTTT. This encodes CASTILPGQNSPLHF. This chain connects TRBV11-3 to TRBJ1-6; 7 bases align to TRBD1. Germline CDR1 and CDR2: SGHNT and YENEEA. J gave up 7 bases and V 7 bases, and 10 bases lay outside the gene matches. The CDR3 spans 15 residues.

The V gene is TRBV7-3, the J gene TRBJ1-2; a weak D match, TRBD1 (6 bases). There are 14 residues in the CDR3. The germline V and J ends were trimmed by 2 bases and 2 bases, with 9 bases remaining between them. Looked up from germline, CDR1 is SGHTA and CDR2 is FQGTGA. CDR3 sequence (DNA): TGTGCCAGCAGCTTACAGGGGACCAACTATGGCTACACCTTC. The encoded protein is CASSLQGTNYGYTF.

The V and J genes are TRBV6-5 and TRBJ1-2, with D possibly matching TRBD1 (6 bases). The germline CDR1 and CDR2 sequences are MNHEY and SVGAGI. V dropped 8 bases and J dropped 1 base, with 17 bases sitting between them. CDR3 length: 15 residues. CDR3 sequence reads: CASAGRGNSNYGYTF. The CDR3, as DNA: TGTGCCAGCGCCGGAAGGGGGAATAGTAACTATGGCTACACCTTC.

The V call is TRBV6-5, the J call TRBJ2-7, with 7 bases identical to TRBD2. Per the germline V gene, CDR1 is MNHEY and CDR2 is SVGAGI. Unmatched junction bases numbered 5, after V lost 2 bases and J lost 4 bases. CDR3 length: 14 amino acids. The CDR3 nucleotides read TGTGCCAGCAGTTACGCTAGCGGATTATACGAGCAGTACTTC. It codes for CASSYASGLYEQYF.

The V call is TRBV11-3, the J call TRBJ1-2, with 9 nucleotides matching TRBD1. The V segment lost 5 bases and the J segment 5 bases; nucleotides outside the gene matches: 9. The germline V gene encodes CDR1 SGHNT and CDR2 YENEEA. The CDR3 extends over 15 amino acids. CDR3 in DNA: TGTGCCAGCAGCCCGGGACAGGGAATTTTTTATGGCTACACCTTC. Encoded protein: CASSPGQGIFYGYTF.

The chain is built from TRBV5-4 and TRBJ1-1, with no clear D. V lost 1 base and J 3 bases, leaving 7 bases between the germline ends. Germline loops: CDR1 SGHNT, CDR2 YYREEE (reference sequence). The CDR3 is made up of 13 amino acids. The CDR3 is CASSLLADTEAFF. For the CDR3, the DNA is TGTGCCAGCAGCTTGTTGGCAGACACTGAAGCTTTCTTT. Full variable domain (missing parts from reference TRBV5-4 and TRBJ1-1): ETGVTQSPTHLIKTRGQQVTLRCSSQSGHNTVSWYQQALGQGPQFIFQYYREEENGRGNFPPRFSGLQFPNYSSELNVNALELDDSALYLCASSLLADTEAFFGQGTRLTVV.

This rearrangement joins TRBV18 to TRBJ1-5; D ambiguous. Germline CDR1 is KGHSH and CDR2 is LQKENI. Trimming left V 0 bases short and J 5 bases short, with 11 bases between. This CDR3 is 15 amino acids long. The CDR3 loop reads CASSPPNSGDQPQHF. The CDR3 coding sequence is TGTGCCAGCTCACCACCCAACAGTGGCGATCAGCCCCAGCATTTT.

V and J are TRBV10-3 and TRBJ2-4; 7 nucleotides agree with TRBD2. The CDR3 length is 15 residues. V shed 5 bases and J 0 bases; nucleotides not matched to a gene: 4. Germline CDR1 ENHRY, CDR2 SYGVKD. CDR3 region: CAISSSGGAKNIQYF. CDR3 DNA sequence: TGTGCCATCAGTTCCTCGGGGGGAGCCAAAAACATTCAGTACTTC.

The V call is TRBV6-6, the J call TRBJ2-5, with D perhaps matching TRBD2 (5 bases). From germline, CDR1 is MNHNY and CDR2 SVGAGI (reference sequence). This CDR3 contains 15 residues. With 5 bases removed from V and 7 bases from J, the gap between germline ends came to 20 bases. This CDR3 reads CASSPQWVDLGTQYF. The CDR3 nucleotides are TGTGCCAGCAGTCCCCAATGGGTGGACTTGGGGACCCAGTACTTC.

This CDR3 reads CASSVGQYGTEAFF. For the CDR3, the DNA is TGTGCCAGCAGCGTGGGACAGTATGGAACTGAAGCTTTCTTT. This rearrangement joins TRBV11-3 to TRBJ1-1; TRBD1 aligns across 7 bases. The CDR3 runs to 14 residues. V was pared by 5 bases and J by 5 bases, with 8 bases of the junction left unmatched. In germline, CDR1 is SGHNT, CDR2 YENEEA.

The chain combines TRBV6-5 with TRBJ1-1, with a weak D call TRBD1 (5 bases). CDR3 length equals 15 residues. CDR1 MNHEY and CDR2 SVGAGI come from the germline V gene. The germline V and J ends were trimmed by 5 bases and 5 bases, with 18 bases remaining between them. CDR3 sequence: CASSPGFWDATEAFF. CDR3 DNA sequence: TGTGCCAGCAGTCCAGGGTTCTGGGATGCGACTGAAGCTTTCTTT.

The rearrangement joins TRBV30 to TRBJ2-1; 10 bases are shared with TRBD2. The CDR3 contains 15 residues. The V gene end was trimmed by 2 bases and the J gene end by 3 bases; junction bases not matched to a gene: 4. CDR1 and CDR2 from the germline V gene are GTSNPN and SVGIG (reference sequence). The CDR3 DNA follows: TGTGCCTGGAGTCCCGGGACTAGCGTCTACAATGAGCAGTTCTTC. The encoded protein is CAWSPGTSVYNEQFF.

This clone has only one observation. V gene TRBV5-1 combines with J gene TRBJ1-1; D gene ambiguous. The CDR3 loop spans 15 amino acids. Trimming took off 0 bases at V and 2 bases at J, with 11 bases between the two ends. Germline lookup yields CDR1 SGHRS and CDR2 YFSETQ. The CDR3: CASSLAGLSNTEAFF. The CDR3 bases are TGCGCCAGCAGCTTGGCCGGACTAAGCAACACTGAAGCTTTCTTT.

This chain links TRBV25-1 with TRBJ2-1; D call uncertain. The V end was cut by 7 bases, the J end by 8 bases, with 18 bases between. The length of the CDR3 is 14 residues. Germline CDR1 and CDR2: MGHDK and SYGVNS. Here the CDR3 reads CASTAQDVLDEQFF. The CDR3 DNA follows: TGTGCCAGCACCGCTCAGGATGTGTTGGATGAGCAGTTCTTC.

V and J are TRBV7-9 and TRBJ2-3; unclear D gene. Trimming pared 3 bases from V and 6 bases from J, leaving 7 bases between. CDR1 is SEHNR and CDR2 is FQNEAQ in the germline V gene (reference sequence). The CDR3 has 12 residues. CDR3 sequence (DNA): TGTGCCAGCAGCTTCTCCATGGATACGCAGTATTTT. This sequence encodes CASSFSMDTQYF.

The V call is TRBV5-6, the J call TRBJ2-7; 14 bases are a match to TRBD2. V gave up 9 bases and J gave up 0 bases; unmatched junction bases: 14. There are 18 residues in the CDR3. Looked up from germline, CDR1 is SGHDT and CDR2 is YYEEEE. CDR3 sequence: CATKRGPGLAGGSYEQYF. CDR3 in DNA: TGTGCCACAAAGAGGGGTCCTGGACTAGCGGGGGGCTCCTACGAGCAGTACTTC. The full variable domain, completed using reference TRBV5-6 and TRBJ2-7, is DAGVTQSPTHLIKTRGQQVTLRCSPKSGHDTVSWYQQALGQGPQFIFQYYEEEERQRGNFPDRFSGHQFPNYSSELNVNALLLGDSALYLCATKRGPGLAGGSYEQYFGPGTRLTVT.

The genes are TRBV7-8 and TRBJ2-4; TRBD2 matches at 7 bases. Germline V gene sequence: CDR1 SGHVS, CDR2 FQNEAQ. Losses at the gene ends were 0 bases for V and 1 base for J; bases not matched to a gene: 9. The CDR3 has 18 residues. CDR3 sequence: CASSLAEQGGRAKNIQYF. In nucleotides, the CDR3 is TGTGCCAGCAGCTTAGCGGAGCAGGGAGGGAGGGCCAAAAACATTCAGTACTTC. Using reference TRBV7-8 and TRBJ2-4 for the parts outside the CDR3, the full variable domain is GAGVSQSPRYKVAKRGQDVALRCDPISGHVSLFWYQQALGQGPEFLTYFQNEAQLDKSGLPSDRFFAERPEGSVSTLKIQRTQQEDSAVYLCASSLAEQGGRAKNIQYFGAGTRLSVL.

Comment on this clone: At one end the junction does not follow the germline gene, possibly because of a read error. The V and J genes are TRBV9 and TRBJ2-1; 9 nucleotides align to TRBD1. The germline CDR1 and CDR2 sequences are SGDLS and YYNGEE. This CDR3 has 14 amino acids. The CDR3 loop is CSSTKGTGSNEQFF. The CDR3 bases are TGTTCCAGCACCAAAGGGACAGGGTCTAATGAGCAGTTCTTC.

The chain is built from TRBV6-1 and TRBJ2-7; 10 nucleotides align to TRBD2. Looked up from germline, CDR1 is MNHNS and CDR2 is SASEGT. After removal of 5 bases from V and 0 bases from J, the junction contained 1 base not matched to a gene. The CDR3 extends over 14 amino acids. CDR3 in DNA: TGTGCCAGCAGTCCTAGCGGGAGCTCCTACGAGCAGTACTTC. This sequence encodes CASSPSGSSYEQYF.

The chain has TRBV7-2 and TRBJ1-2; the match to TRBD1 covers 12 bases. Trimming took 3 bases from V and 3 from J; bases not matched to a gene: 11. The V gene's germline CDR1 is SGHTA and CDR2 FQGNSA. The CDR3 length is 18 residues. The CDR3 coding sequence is TGTGCCAGCAGCTTGGGACAGGGGGCTCCCCCTGCATACTATGGCTACACCTTC. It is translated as CASSLGQGAPPAYYGYTF.

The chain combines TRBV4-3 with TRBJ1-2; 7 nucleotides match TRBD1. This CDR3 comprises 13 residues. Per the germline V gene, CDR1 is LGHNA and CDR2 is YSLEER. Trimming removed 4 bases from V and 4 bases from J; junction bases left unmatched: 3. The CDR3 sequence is CASSLGTAYGYTF. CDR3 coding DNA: TGCGCCAGCAGCCTAGGGACAGCCTATGGCTACACCTTC.

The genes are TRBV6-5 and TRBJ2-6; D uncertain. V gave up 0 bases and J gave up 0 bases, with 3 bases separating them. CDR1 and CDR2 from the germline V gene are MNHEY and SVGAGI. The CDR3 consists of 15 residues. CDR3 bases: TGTGCCAGCAGTTACTCGGCCTCTGGGGCCAACGTCCTGACTTTC. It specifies CASSYSASGANVLTF.